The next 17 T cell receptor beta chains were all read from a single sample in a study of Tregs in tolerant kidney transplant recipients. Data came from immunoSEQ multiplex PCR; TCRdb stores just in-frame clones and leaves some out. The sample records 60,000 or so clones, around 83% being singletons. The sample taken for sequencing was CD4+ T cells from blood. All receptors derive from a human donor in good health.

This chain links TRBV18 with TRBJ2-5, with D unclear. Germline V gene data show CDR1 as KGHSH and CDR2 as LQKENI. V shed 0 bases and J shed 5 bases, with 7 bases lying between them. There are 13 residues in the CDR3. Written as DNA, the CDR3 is TGTGCCAGCTCACCACCGGGAATGGAGACCCAGTACTTC. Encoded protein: CASSPPGMETQYF.

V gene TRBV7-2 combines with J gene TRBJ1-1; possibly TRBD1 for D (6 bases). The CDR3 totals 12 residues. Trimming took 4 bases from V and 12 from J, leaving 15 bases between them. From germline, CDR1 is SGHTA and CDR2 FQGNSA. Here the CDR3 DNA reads TGTGCCAGCAGCTCCGGCAGGGGAATGTCTTTCTTT. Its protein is CASSSGRGMSFF.

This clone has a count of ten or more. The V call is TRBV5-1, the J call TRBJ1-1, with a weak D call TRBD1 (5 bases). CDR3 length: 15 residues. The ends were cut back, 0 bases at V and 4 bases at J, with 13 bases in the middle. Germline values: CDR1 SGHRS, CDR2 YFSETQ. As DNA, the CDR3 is TGCGCCAGCAGCTTGGGGGGGTACAGCCCCACTGAAGCTTTCTTT. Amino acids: CASSLGGYSPTEAFF.

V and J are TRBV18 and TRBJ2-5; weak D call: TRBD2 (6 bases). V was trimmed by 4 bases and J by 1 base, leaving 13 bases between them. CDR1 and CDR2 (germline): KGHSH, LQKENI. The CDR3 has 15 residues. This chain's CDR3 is CASSRIQGLQETQYF. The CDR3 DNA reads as TGTGCCAGCTCACGTATCCAGGGACTCCAAGAGACCCAGTACTTC.

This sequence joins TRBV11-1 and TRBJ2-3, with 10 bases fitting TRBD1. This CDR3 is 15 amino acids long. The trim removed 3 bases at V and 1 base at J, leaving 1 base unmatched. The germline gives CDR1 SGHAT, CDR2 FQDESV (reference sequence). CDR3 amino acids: CASSFDRGRTDTQYF. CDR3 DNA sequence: TGTGCCAGCAGCTTCGACAGGGGGCGCACAGATACGCAGTATTTT.

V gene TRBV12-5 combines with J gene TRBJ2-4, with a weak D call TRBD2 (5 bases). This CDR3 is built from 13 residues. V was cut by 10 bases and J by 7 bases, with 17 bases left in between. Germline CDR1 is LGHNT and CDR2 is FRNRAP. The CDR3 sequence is CAISVLGENIQYF. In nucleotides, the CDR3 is TGTGCTATATCGGTGCTTGGGGAGAACATTCAGTACTTC.

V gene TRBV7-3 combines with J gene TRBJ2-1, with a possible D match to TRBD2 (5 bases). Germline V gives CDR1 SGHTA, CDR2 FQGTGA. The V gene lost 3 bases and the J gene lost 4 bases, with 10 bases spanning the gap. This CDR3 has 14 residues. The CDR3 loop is CASSFGLQYNEQFF. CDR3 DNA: TGTGCCAGCAGCTTTGGACTCCAATACAATGAGCAGTTCTTC.

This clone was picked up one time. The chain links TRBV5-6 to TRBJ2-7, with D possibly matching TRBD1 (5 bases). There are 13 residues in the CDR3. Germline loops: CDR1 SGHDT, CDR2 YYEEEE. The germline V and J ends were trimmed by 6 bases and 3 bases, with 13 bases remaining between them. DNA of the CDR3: TGTGCCAGCAACCGGGTAGGGGTCTACGAGCAGTACTTC. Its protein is CASNRVGVYEQYF. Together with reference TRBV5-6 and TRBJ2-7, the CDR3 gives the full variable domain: DAGVTQSPTHLIKTRGQQVTLRCSPKSGHDTVSWYQQALGQGPQFIFQYYEEEERQRGNFPDRFSGHQFPNYSSELNVNALLLGDSALYLCASNRVGVYEQYFGPGTRLTVT.

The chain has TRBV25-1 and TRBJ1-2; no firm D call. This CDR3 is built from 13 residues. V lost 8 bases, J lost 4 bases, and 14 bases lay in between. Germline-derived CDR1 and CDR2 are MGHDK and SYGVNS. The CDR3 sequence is CASSKGDPYGYTF. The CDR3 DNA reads TGTGCCAGCTCCAAGGGAGATCCCTATGGCTACACCTTC.

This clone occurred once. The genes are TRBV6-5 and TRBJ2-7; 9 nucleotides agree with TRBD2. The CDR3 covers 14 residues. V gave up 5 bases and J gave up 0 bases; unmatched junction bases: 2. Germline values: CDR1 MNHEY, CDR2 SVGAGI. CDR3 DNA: TGTGCCAGCAGTGTTAGCGGGAGCTCCTACGAGCAGTACTTC. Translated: CASSVSGSSYEQYF.

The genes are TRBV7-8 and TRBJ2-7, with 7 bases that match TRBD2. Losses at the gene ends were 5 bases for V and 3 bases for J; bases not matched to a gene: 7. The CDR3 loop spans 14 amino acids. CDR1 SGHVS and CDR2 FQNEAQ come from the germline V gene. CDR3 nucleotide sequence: TGTGCCAGCAGCCCGGGGGACTATGTCTACGAGCAGTACTTC. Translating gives CASSPGDYVYEQYF.

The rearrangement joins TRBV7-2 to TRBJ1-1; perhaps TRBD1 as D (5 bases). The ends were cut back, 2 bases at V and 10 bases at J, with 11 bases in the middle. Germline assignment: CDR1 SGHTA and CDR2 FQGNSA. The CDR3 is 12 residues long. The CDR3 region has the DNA TGTGCCAGCAGCTTACAGGGAATAGGAGCTTTCTTT. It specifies CASSLQGIGAFF.

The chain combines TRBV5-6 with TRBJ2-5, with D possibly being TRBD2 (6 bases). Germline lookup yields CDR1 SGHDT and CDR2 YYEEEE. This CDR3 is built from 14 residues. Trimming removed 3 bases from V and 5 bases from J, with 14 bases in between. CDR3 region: CASSYPGLPETQYF. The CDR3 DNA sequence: TGTGCCAGCAGCTACCCGGGACTTCCGGAGACCCAGTACTTC.

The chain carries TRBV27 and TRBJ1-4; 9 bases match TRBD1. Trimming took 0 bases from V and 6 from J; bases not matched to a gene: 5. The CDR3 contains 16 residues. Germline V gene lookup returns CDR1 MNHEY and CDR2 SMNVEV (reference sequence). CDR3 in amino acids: CASSLSNRGHYEKLFF. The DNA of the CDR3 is TGTGCCAGCAGTTTATCTAACAGGGGGCATTATGAAAAACTGTTTTTT.

The CDR3 is CASSAIGGNQPQHF. CDR3 sequence (DNA): TGTGCCAGCAGCGCTATAGGAGGCAATCAGCCCCAGCATTTT. This rearrangement joins TRBV11-2 to TRBJ1-5, with no clear D. Germline lookup yields CDR1 SGHAT and CDR2 FQNNGV. The CDR3 is 14 residues long. Trimming shortened V by 5 bases and J by 2 bases, and 10 bases separated the two germline ends.

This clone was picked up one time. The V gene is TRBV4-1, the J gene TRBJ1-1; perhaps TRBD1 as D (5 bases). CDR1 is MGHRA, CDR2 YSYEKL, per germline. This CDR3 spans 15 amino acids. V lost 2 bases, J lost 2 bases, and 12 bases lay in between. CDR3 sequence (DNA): TGCGCCAGCAGCCAACCCTTCACAGGTAACACTGAAGCTTTCTTT. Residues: CASSQPFTGNTEAFF.

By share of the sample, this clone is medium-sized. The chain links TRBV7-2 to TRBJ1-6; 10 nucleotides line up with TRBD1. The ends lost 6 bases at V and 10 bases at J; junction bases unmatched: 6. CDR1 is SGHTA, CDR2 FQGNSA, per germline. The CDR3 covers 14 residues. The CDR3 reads CASRWRTGGSPLHF. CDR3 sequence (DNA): TGTGCCAGCAGATGGCGGACAGGGGGGTCACCCCTCCACTTT.